This T cell receptor beta chain was recorded in a study of control samples from healthy donors and cancer patients. Assay used: immunoSEQ multiplex PCR; TCRdb lists only in-frame clones, some missing. Here the sample spans more than 120,000 clones, more than 85% being singletons. The germline V and J ends were trimmed by 5 bases and 4 bases, with 14 bases remaining between them. Germline-derived CDR1 and CDR2 are MNHEY and SVGAGI. There are 15 residues in the CDR3. Material for sequencing was blood. V and J are TRBV6-5 and TRBJ1-4; possibly TRBD1 for D (5 bases). The sequence was collected from a man under 40 in good health. The CDR3 loop is CASSKRGSYNEKLFF. The CDR3 nucleotides are TGTGCCAGCAGTAAGCGGGGGAGCTATAATGAAAAACTGTTTTTT.